The clone carrying this TCR beta chain was found a few times. Its antigen remains unidentified. The source of the sample is a study of blood T cells in healthy people across ages. Broader study findings: Correlation between TCR beta diversity and naive T cell percentage was strong. Roughly linear declines in TCR beta diversity per million T cells occurred with age.

The second PCR ran roughly 6 to 11 cycles with a sample-barcoded 5' primer and J-beta primers. Each cDNA molecule received a tag from a template-switch adaptor that had 12 random nucleotides. From the 5' RACE reads, TCRdb called clonotypes with MiXCR, one entry per CDR3 protein. The sample shows around 710,000 distinct CDR3 sequences, approximately 39% of them seen only once. There are 17 residues in the CDR3. V was clipped by 5 bases and J by 1 base; unmatched bases: 12. From germline, CDR1 is SGHTA and CDR2 FQGNSA. The receptor's source is a woman aged 60-70 years in good health. Material: blood. The genes are TRBV7-2 and TRBJ2-3; 7 bases line up with TRBD2. The CDR3 nucleotides are TGTGCCAGCAGCCTAACCCGGTTCCTAGCGGGCACAGATACGCAGTATTTT. This gives the protein CASSLTRFLAGTDTQYF.